This T cell receptor beta chain emerged from a study of identical twins. This clonotype was detected a few times. Germline V gives CDR1 SGHRS, CDR2 YFSETQ. V was clipped by 4 bases and J by 3 bases; unmatched bases: 6. There are 15 residues in the CDR3. TCRdb processed the 5' RACE reads anew with MiXCR; each CDR3 protein has one entry. The sample gives hundreds of thousands of distinct CDR3 sequences, roughly 8.6% of which show up once; over 2% is in the top ten. The same sample was also studied in work on yellow fever vaccine responses in identical twins.

This receptor was taken from a woman under 30 in good health. Sequencing was carried out using memory (CD45RO+) T cells sorted from blood. The chain combines TRBV5-1 with TRBJ1-1, with TRBD1 matching over 10 bases. In DNA, the CDR3 is TGCGCCAGCAGCGAGGGACAGGGGCCGTACACTGAAGCTTTCTTT. Protein: CASSEGQGPYTEAFF.